A selection of T cell receptor beta chains follows, all from one sample in a study of shared clonotypes between healthy human individuals. TCRdb keeps only in-frame clones here, not all; method: immunoSEQ multiplex PCR. This table has 950,000 to 1,300,000 clones, roughly 70% appearing once. The source material was memory CD4+ T cells sorted from blood. These receptors originate from a man aged 18 to 30 in good health. The CDR3 runs from the conserved cysteine through the conserved F or W. D genes are given only for firm matches. Clone size is given for some rows only: seen once, a few or many times, or a class if the clone is expanded.

clone size,V gene,J gene,D gene,CDR3 protein,CDR3 DNA
.,TRBV28,TRBJ2-5,TRBD2,CASSFISGGSRETQYF,TGTGCCAGCAGTTTTATAAGCGGGGGGAGTCGAGAGACCCAGTACTTC
.,TRBV9,TRBJ2-3,.,CASSVAGVVDTQYF,TGTGCCAGCAGCGTAGCGGGGGTGGTAGATACGCAGTATTTT
.,TRBV30,TRBJ1-2,.,CAWSVMKGSAYTF,TGTGCCTGGAGTGTAATGAAGGGTTCAGCCTACACCTTC
.,TRBV12-2,TRBJ2-7,.,CASRLVKGEQYF,TGTGCAAGTCGCTTAGTCAAAGGCGAGCAGTACTTC
.,TRBV27,TRBJ2-7,TRBD2,CASTKAGAIYEQYF,TGTGCCAGCACTAAAGCGGGAGCGATCTACGAGCAGTACTTC
.,TRBV28,TRBJ2-2,.,CASSLVQGGIGELFF,TGTGCCAGCAGTTTAGTACAGGGGGGGATCGGGGAGCTGTTTTTT
.,TRBV18,TRBJ1-2,.,CASSPRQYGYTF,TGTGCCAGCTCACCTCGACAGTATGGCTACACCTTC
.,TRBV28,TRBJ1-4,.,CASSSPGALNEKLFF,TGTGCCAGCAGCTCACCGGGGGCCCTTAATGAAAAACTGTTTTTT
once,TRBV30,TRBJ1-5,TRBD1,CAWRGQGNQPQHF,TGTGCCTGGCGGGGACAGGGCAATCAGCCCCAGCATTTT
.,TRBV7-2,TRBJ1-1,.,CASSLGTVHTEAFF,TGTGCCAGCAGCTTAGGGACAGTGCACACTGAAGCTTTCTTT
once,TRBV10-3,TRBJ1-4,.,CAISMGLGTNEKLFF,TGTGCCATCAGTATGGGGTTAGGGACTAATGAAAAACTGTTTTTT
.,TRBV30,TRBJ2-4,.,CAWSGQGAKNIQYF,TGTGCCTGGAGTGGCCAGGGGGCCAAAAACATTCAGTACTTC
.,TRBV6-6,TRBJ1-5,.,CASSQPAGRDQPQHF,TGTGCCAGCAGTCAACCCGCAGGGAGGGATCAGCCCCAGCATTTT
.,TRBV27,TRBJ2-3,.,CASSLSWRNTQYF,TGTGCCAGCAGTTTAAGTTGGCGTAATACGCAGTATTTT
.,TRBV7-2,TRBJ2-7,.,CASSTPNTPYEQYF,TGTGCCAGCAGCACTCCTAACACCCCCTACGAGCAGTACTTC
.,TRBV7-3,TRBJ2-7,.,CASSLTVATYEQYF,TGTGCCAGCAGCTTAACGGTCGCCACCTACGAGCAGTACTTC
.,TRBV15,TRBJ2-4,TRBD1,CATSQDRGSTIQYF,TGTGCCACCAGCCAGGACAGGGGTTCGACCATTCAGTACTTC
.,TRBV30,TRBJ1-1,.,CAWRGGKTEAFF,TGTGCCTGGAGGGGGGGGAAGACTGAAGCTTTCTTT
.,TRBV14,TRBJ2-1,TRBD1,CASSQGLRGRGEQFF,TGTGCCAGCAGCCAAGGACTTAGGGGGCGCGGTGAGCAGTTCTTC
.,TRBV4-1,TRBJ1-2,.,CASSQDPRDYGYTF,TGCGCCAGCAGCCAAGATCCCAGGGACTATGGCTACACCTTC
.,TRBV18,TRBJ1-2,.,CASSPGRFIYGYTF,TGTGCCAGCTCACCCGGCAGGTTTATCTATGGCTACACCTTC
.,TRBV2,TRBJ1-1,TRBD1,CASSVWTGEAFF,TGTGCCAGCAGTGTGTGGACAGGTGAAGCTTTCTTT
.,TRBV5-1,TRBJ2-7,TRBD2,CASSLAGLAGGYEQYF,TGCGCCAGCAGCTTGGCCGGGCTAGCGGGAGGTTACGAGCAGTACTTC
once,TRBV9,TRBJ2-3,.,CASSPEGGFTDTQYF,TGTGCCAGCAGCCCAGAGGGGGGGTTCACAGATACGCAGTATTTT
few,TRBV10-3,TRBJ2-7,TRBD1,CAISESGTGAYEQYF,TGTGCCATCAGTGAGTCGGGGACAGGGGCCTACGAGCAGTACTTC
.,TRBV30,TRBJ2-2,.,CAYNPWTDGELFF,TGTGCCTATAACCCCTGGACAGACGGGGAGCTGTTTTTT
.,TRBV28,TRBJ1-5,.,CASNTGGNQPQHF,TGTGCCAGCAATACGGGGGGCAATCAGCCCCAGCATTTT
.,TRBV6-1,TRBJ2-7,.,CASSEAPAPFYEQYF,TGTGCCAGCAGTGAAGCTCCGGCACCTTTCTACGAGCAGTACTTC
once,TRBV30,TRBJ2-3,.,CAWSVTGASTDTQYF,TGTGCCTGGAGTGTAACGGGGGCTAGCACAGATACGCAGTATTTT
.,TRBV2,TRBJ2-3,TRBD1,CASSLDRGGTDTQYF,TGTGCCAGCAGCCTGGACAGGGGTGGCACAGATACGCAGTATTTT
.,TRBV29-1,TRBJ2-1,.,CSVEPHNEQFF,TGCAGCGTTGAACCCCACAATGAGCAGTTCTTC
.,TRBV11-3,TRBJ2-1,.,CASSLEGFGSRSEQFF,TGTGCCAGCAGCTTAGAGGGCTTCGGCTCCAGAAGTGAGCAGTTCTTC